Shown below are 9 T cell receptor beta chains from a single sample sequenced in a study of neurological immune-mediated disorders. TCRdb recomputed calls from the 5' RACE reads with MiXCR, one row per CDR3 protein. The sample lists tens of thousands of distinct CDR3 sequences, roughly 3.2% occurring once. The sequenced sample consisted of PBMCs. These receptors originate from a woman aged 45-59 years with multiple sclerosis.

This clonotype was seen repeatedly, ten times or more. This chain uses TRBV7-2 with TRBJ2-7; D is unclear. V lost 2 bases and J lost 1, with 6 bases in between. The germline CDR1 and CDR2 sequences are SGHTA and FQGNSA. The CDR3 loop spans 13 amino acids. The CDR3 nucleotides read TGTGCCAGCAGCTTACAGGATTCCTACGAGCAGTACTTC. Translating gives CASSLQDSYEQYF.

This clonotype was found many times. The chain recombines TRBV20-1 with TRBJ1-1, with 10 nucleotides matching TRBD1. The germline V gene has CDR1 DFQATT and CDR2 SNEGSKA (reference sequence). This CDR3 spans 17 amino acids. J lost 2 bases, V lost 3 bases, and 12 bases had no gene match. This chain's CDR3 is CSASRSGTGVGNTEAFF. CDR3 coding DNA: TGCAGTGCTAGTCGGTCCGGGACAGGGGTTGGAAACACTGAAGCTTTCTTT.

As concerns this clonotype: At one end, the junction sequence differs from germline, possibly due to a read error. In DNA form, the CDR3 reads TGTGCCAGCAGTGAGGAATTAAGTTCAACCCTCAACTTT. This sequence encodes CASSEELSSTLNF. The rearrangement joins TRBV2 to TRBJ1-6; no clear D. The CDR3 is made up of 13 amino acids. CDR1 SNHLY and CDR2 FYNNEI come from the germline V gene.

This clonotype was counted many times. This rearrangement joins TRBV4-1 to TRBJ1-1; D uncertain. This CDR3 has 15 amino acids. Looked up from germline, CDR1 is MGHRA and CDR2 is YSYEKL. Deletions cut 0 bases from V and 4 bases from J, with 12 bases between. CDR3 DNA: TGCGCCAGCAGCCAAGAGTGGGGAGTGGGCACTGAAGCTTTCTTT. As protein: CASSQEWGVGTEAFF.

This clonotype has ten or more counts. The chain is built from TRBV7-2 and TRBJ2-7; 8 bases map to TRBD1. With 3 bases clipped from V and 3 bases from J, the junction kept 13 bases outside the gene matches. This CDR3 has 17 amino acids. Germline CDR1 reads SGHTA; CDR2 reads FQGNSA. The CDR3 DNA sequence: TGTGCCAGCAGCTTGCATTTTGGACAGGGAAGTATCTACGAGCAGTACTTC. It codes for CASSLHFGQGSIYEQYF.

This clonotype was picked up many times. V gene TRBV5-1 combines with J gene TRBJ2-2, with 7 bases fitting TRBD2. V shed 3 bases and J 3 bases; nucleotides not matched to a gene: 5. The CDR3 has 15 residues. Germline assignment: CDR1 SGHRS and CDR2 YFSETQ. CDR3 bases: TGCGCCAGCAGCTCAGGACTAGGAGACACCGGGGAGCTGTTTTTT. Encoded protein: CASSSGLGDTGELFF.

The V and J genes are TRBV27 and TRBJ2-7; TRBD1 matches at 7 bases. Germline CDR1 MNHEY, CDR2 SMNVEV (reference sequence). The V gene end was trimmed by 2 bases and the J gene end by 0 bases; junction bases not matched to a gene: 13. This CDR3 comprises 18 residues. CDR3 DNA sequence: TGTGCCAGCAGTTTAAATCCCCTTCCAGGGGGAAGCTCCTACGAGCAGTACTTC. Translation: CASSLNPLPGGSSYEQYF.

This clonotype has more than one count but fewer than ten. This chain uses TRBV12-3 or TRBV12-4 with TRBJ1-4; tentatively, D is TRBD1 (5 bases). The CDR3 has 14 amino acids. The V end lost 7 bases, the J end lost 7 bases, and 16 bases lay between the germline ends. CDR3 loop: CASNPGARGEKLFF. DNA for the CDR3: TGTGCCAGCAACCCCGGGGCGCGGGGTGAAAAACTGTTTTTT.

This clonotype was observed at least ten times. The rearrangement links TRBV2 to TRBJ1-5, with D possibly being TRBD1 (5 bases). Germline CDR1 reads SNHLY; CDR2 reads FYNNEI. There are 15 residues in the CDR3. The germline V and J ends were trimmed by 6 bases and 3 bases, with 15 bases remaining between them. The CDR3 loop reads CASRPRAEFNQPQHF. In DNA, the CDR3 is TGTGCCAGCAGACCCAGGGCGGAATTCAATCAGCCCCAGCATTTT.